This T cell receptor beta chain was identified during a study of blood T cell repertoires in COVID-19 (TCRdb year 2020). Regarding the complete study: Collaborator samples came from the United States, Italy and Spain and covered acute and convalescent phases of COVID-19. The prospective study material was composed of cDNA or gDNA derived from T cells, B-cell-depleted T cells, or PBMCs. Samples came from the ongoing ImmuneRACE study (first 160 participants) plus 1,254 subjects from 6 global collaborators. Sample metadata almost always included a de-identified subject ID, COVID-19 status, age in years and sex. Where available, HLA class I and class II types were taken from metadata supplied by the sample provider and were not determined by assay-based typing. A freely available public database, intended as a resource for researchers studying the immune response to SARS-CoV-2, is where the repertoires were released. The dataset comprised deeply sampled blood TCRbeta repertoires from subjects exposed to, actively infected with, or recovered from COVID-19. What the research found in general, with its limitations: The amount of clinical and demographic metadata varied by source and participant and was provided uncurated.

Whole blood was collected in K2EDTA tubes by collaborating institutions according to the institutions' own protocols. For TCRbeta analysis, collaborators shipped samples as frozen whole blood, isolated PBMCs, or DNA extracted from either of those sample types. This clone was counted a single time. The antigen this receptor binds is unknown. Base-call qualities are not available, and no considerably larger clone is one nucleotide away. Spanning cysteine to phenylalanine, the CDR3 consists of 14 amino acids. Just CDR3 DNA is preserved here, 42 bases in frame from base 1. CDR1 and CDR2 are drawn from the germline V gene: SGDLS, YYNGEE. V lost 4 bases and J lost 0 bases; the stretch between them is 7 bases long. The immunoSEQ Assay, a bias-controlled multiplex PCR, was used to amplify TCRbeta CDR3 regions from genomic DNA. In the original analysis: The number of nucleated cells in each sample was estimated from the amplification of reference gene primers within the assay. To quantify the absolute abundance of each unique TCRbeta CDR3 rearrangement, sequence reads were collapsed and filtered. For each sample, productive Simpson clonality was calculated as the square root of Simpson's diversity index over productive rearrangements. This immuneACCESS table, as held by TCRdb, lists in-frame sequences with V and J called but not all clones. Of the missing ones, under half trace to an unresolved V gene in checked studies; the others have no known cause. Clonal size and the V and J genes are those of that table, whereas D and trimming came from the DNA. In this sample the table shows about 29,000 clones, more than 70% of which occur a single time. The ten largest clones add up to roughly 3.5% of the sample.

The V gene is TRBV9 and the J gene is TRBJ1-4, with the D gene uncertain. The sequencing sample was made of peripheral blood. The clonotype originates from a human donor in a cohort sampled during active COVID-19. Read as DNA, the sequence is TGTGCCAGCAGCCTCGGGACAACTAATGAAAAACTGTTTTTT. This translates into CASSLGTTNEKLFF. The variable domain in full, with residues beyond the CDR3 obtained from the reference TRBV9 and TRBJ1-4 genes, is DSGVTQTPKHLITATGQRVTLRCSPRSGDLSVYWYQQSLDQGLQFLIQYYNGEERAKGNILERFSAQQFPDLHSELNLSSLELGDSALYFCASSLGTTNEKLFFGSGTQLSVL.